The clone carrying this T cell receptor beta chain appeared many times. Its antigen is currently unknown. The sample comes from a study of T-cell reconstitution after alpha-beta-depleted transplantation in children. Library preparation (for TCRbeta) was performed with unique molecular identifiers. MiXCR was run by TCRdb on the PCR reads, yielding one entry per CDR3 protein. The sample yields about 460,000 distinct CDR3 sequences, about 10% seen once. Trimming took off 3 bases at V and 5 bases at J, with 16 bases between the two ends. Germline CDR1 and CDR2: MNHNS and SASEGT. The CDR3 extends over 15 amino acids. Study-wide findings and caveats: Where alpha-beta T cells came from about two months after transplant was reportedly several hundred expanded graft clones. For some patients, TCRbeta diversity was high at day 60 because of recipient T cells and thymic progenitors that survived. Fresh T-cell production supplied most of the T-cell counts and diversity seen one year after transplant.

The clonotype originates from a child aged 2 to 10 with inherited bone marrow failure, due to receive a stem cell transplant. The material sequenced was PBMCs, taken before TCRalphabeta/CD19-depleted stem cell transplant. The chain has TRBV6-1 and TRBJ1-1; D is ambiguous. The CDR3 is CASSDTSYTSTEAFF. The CDR3 nucleotides read TGTGCCAGCAGTGACACATCCTACACTAGTACTGAAGCTTTCTTT.